The 28 T cell receptor beta chains reported below all come from one sample, sequenced in a study of blood T cell repertoires in COVID-19. Clones were read by immunoSEQ multiplex PCR, and TCRdb kept only the in-frame ones, dropping some. The sample contains tens of thousands of clones, approximately 83% of which appear only once. Sample: peripheral blood. Source of these receptors: a human donor in a cohort sampled during active COVID-19.

This chain uses TRBV19 with TRBJ2-1; 7 bases are shared with TRBD2. V lost 3 bases, J lost 5 bases, and 7 bases stayed unmatched. This CDR3 contains 15 residues. The germline CDR1 and CDR2 sequences are LNHDA and SQIVND (reference sequence). The DNA of the CDR3 is TGTGCCAGTAGTATTGGACTAGGCCCCGACAATGAGCAGTTCTTC. This gives the protein CASSIGLGPDNEQFF.

The V call is TRBV14, the J call TRBJ2-7; tentatively, D is TRBD2 (5 bases). In germline, CDR1 is SGHDN, CDR2 FVKESK. The V end was cut by 2 bases, the J end by 2 bases, with 13 bases between. The CDR3 spans 15 residues. The DNA for the CDR3 is TGTGCCAGCAGCCAACTCTCGACCGGGGCCTACGAGCAGTACTTC. Protein product: CASSQLSTGAYEQYF.

The chain recombines TRBV4-2 with TRBJ1-5, with D hard to call. CDR3 size: 15 residues. From germline, CDR1 is LGHNA and CDR2 YNFKEQ. Trimming took off 0 bases at V and 0 bases at J, with 6 bases between the two ends. The CDR3 reads CASSQDEGSNQPQHF. The CDR3 DNA reads TGTGCCAGCAGCCAAGATGAGGGTAGCAATCAGCCCCAGCATTTT.

This chain connects TRBV5-6 to TRBJ1-2; D is possibly TRBD1 (5 bases). Germline values: CDR1 SGHDT, CDR2 YYEEEE. This CDR3 region has 14 residues. The V gene lost 1 base and the J gene lost 4 bases, with 11 bases spanning the gap. The DNA for the CDR3 is TGTGCCAGCAGCTTGTCCAGGGTAGGCTATGGCTACACCTTC. Its protein product is CASSLSRVGYGYTF.

This chain connects TRBV4-1 to TRBJ1-1, with D possibly being TRBD1 (6 bases). Trimming took off 1 base at V and 3 bases at J, with 18 bases between the two ends. This CDR3 spans 17 amino acids. Germline V lookup: CDR1 MGHRA, CDR2 YSYEKL. CDR3 residues: CASSQGRGRGWDTEAFF. CDR3 DNA: TGCGCCAGCAGCCAAGGGAGAGGCAGGGGATGGGACACTGAAGCTTTCTTT.

The rearrangement links TRBV14 to TRBJ1-1; 8 nucleotides align to TRBD1. J was trimmed by 4 bases and V by 1 base; bases with no gene match: 2. CDR1 SGHDN and CDR2 FVKESK come from the germline V gene. This CDR3 is 14 amino acids long. CDR3 bases: TGTGCCAGCAGCCAAGTCACAGGGGGCACTGAAGCTTTCTTT. Its translation: CASSQVTGGTEAFF.

The rearrangement links TRBV7-2 to TRBJ2-5; no clear D. This CDR3 is built from 18 residues. The V and J ends lost 3 bases and 1 base respectively, with 21 bases between them. The germline V gene has CDR1 SGHTA and CDR2 FQGNSA. The CDR3 bases are TGTGCCAGCAGCTTCTCACTCCCGGTGGTAGCTCTCCAAGAGACCCAGTACTTC. Amino acids: CASSFSLPVVALQETQYF.

V is TRBV5-6 and J is TRBJ1-2, with D possibly being TRBD1 (5 bases). The CDR3 spans 17 residues. Germline values: CDR1 SGHDT, CDR2 YYEEEE. The V end lost 0 bases, the J end lost 4 bases, and 19 bases lay between the germline ends. DNA of the CDR3: TGTGCCAGCAGCTTGGAGGAGGGGCCCGGGATGGCCTATGGCTACACCTTC. Protein sequence: CASSLEEGPGMAYGYTF.

V usage is TRBV6-2 or TRBV6-3 and J usage is TRBJ2-1; 7 bases align to TRBD2. The germline V gene has CDR1 MNHEY and CDR2 SVGEGT. The CDR3 is made up of 15 amino acids. V trimming: 2 bases; J trimming: 6 bases; junction bases outside the gene matches: 7. The CDR3 loop is CASSYVGGTGNEQFF. The CDR3 coding sequence is TGTGCCAGCAGTTACGTGGGGGGGACTGGCAATGAGCAGTTCTTC.

J is TRBJ2-3 and V is TRBV4-1; no clear D gene. CDR3 length: 14 residues. CDR1 and CDR2 (germline): MGHRA, YSYEKL. V was trimmed by 8 bases and J by 0 bases, leaving 12 bases between them. CDR3 in DNA: TGCGCCAGCGCGGCCTCCTCTAGCACAGATACGCAGTATTTT. Protein sequence: CASAASSSTDTQYF.

CDR3 protein: CASSLLGQGTDTQYF. CDR3 sequence (DNA): TGTGCCAGCAGCTTACTCGGACAGGGGACAGATACGCAGTATTTT. V usage is TRBV11-3 and J usage is TRBJ2-3; 9 bases are a match to TRBD1. After removal of 2 bases from V and 3 bases from J, the junction contained 3 bases not matched to a gene. This CDR3 has 15 amino acids. Germline CDR1 reads SGHNT; CDR2 reads YENEEA.

The chain uses TRBV6-6 and TRBJ1-1; D call uncertain. Germline V lookup: CDR1 MNHNY, CDR2 SVGAGI (reference sequence). The ends were cut back, 5 bases at V and 3 bases at J, with 16 bases in the middle. The CDR3 runs to 15 residues. CDR3 DNA sequence: TGTGCCAGCAGTCACGGGAGGGTAGCTGACACTGAAGCTTTCTTT. This encodes CASSHGRVADTEAFF.

V usage is TRBV25-1 and J usage is TRBJ2-2, with 8 bases aligning to TRBD2. Germline values: CDR1 MGHDK, CDR2 SYGVNS. V was pared by 0 bases and J by 4 bases, with 7 bases of the junction left unmatched. The CDR3 loop spans 17 amino acids. CDR3 protein: CASSEYRAGGLTGELFF. For the CDR3, the DNA is TGTGCCAGCAGTGAATATCGGGCGGGGGGACTCACCGGGGAGCTGTTTTTT. Variable domain in full (rest from reference TRBV25-1 and TRBJ2-2): EADIYQTPRYLVIGTGKKITLECSQTMGHDKMYWYQQDPGMELHLIHYSYGVNSTEKGDLSSESTVSRIRTEHFPLTLESARPSHTSQYLCASSEYRAGGLTGELFFGEGSRLTVL.

This sequence joins TRBV5-6 and TRBJ2-7; D is perhaps TRBD1 (6 bases). Germline CDR1 SGHDT, CDR2 YYEEEE. V shed 1 base and J shed 3 bases, with 11 bases lying between them. The CDR3 contains 14 residues. This chain's CDR3 is CASSLRGHFYEQYF. In DNA, the CDR3 is TGTGCCAGCAGCTTGAGGGGACACTTCTACGAGCAGTACTTC.

The V and J genes are TRBV14 and TRBJ2-7, with 9 bases aligning to TRBD1. V was clipped by 4 bases and J by 4 bases; unmatched bases: 2. The CDR3 is 13 residues long. Germline CDR1 reads SGHDN; CDR2 reads FVKESK. The CDR3 bases are TGTGCCAGCAGCCCGGGACAGGGTTACGAGCAGTACTTC. This sequence encodes CASSPGQGYEQYF.

This clone was recorded only once. The chain carries TRBV11-2 and TRBJ2-7; D might be TRBD1 (5 bases). Trimming removed 4 bases at V and 3 bases at J, with 10 bases between. The CDR3 extends over 13 amino acids. The germline CDR1 and CDR2 sequences are SGHAT and FQNNGV. CDR3 protein: CASSSQGFYEQYF. The CDR3 nucleotides read TGTGCCAGCAGCTCCCAGGGCTTCTACGAGCAGTACTTC.

This rearrangement joins TRBV11-2 to TRBJ1-3, with D possibly TRBD1 on 6 matching bases. The CDR3 sequence is 16 residues long. The V gene lost 2 bases and the J gene lost 0 bases, with 11 bases spanning the gap. CDR1 and CDR2 (germline): SGHAT, FQNNGV. The CDR3 nucleotides read TGTGCCAGCAGCTTAACAGGGATCAGCTCTGGAAACACCATATATTTT. Translation gives CASSLTGISSGNTIYF.

The rearrangement joins TRBV7-6 to TRBJ1-6; D not resolved. V lost 1 base, J lost 7 bases, and 5 bases lay in between. The CDR3 runs 13 residues. The V gene's germline CDR1 is SGHVS and CDR2 FNYEAQ. CDR3 amino acids: CASSLDENSPLHF. For the CDR3, the DNA is TGTGCCAGCAGCTTAGACGAGAATTCACCCCTCCACTTT.

This chain links TRBV6-1 with TRBJ1-5, with D unclear. The CDR3 runs 13 residues. Germline values: CDR1 MNHNS, CDR2 SASEGT. Trimming removed 1 base at V and 7 bases at J, with 8 bases between. This chain's CDR3 is CASSEVPEQPQHF. The DNA for the CDR3 is TGTGCCAGCAGTGAAGTTCCGGAGCAGCCCCAGCATTTT.

The genes are TRBV7-2 and TRBJ2-7; 7 bases align to TRBD1. The CDR3 consists of 12 residues. Germline V CDR1 and CDR2: SGHTA, FQGNSA. The ends lost 5 bases at V and 3 bases at J; junction bases unmatched: 1. CDR3 sequence (DNA): TGTGCCAGCAGCCCAGGGGGCTACGAGCAGTACTTC. Its protein is CASSPGGYEQYF. The whole variable domain, remainder taken from reference TRBV7-2 and TRBJ2-7, is GAGVSQSPSNKVTEKGKDVELRCDPISGHTALYWYRQSLGQGLEFLIYFQGNSAPDKSGLPSDRFSAERTGGSVSTLTIQRTQQEDSAVYLCASSPGGYEQYFGPGTRLTVT.

V gene TRBV19 combines with J gene TRBJ1-1; 8 bases align to TRBD1. CDR1 and CDR2 from the germline V gene are LNHDA and SQIVND (reference sequence). This CDR3 has 15 residues. The J segment lost 1 base and the V segment lost 3 bases, leaving 4 bases of the junction unmatched. In DNA form, the CDR3 reads TGTGCCAGTAGTATTCAGGGACAGGCGAACACTGAAGCTTTCTTT. Translating it yields CASSIQGQANTEAFF.

V is TRBV27 and J is TRBJ1-6, with a weak D call TRBD1 (5 bases). The CDR3 is 15 amino acids. From germline, CDR1 is MNHEY and CDR2 SMNVEV (reference sequence). V lost 6 bases and J 3 bases, leaving 12 bases between the germline ends. For the CDR3, the DNA is TGTGCCAGCAGCAGACAGCCTAGCTATAATTCACCCCTCCACTTT. It encodes CASSRQPSYNSPLHF.

The chain combines TRBV28 with TRBJ2-3, with 9 bases fitting TRBD1. CDR3 length: 13 amino acids. The V gene end was trimmed by 10 bases and the J gene end by 6 bases; junction bases not matched to a gene: 8. Germline CDR1 is MDHEN and CDR2 is SYDVKM. This CDR3 reads CATRWTGDDTQYF. CDR3 nucleotides: TGTGCCACTCGATGGACAGGGGACGATACGCAGTATTTT. Full variable domain (remainder filled in from reference TRBV28 and TRBJ2-3): DVKVTQSSRYLVKRTGEKVFLECVQDMDHENMFWYRQDPGLGLRLIYFSYDVKMKEKGDIPEGYSVSREKKERFSLILESASTNQTSMYLCATRWTGDDTQYFGPGTRLTVL.

The rearrangement joins TRBV7-2 to TRBJ1-1; no definite D call. Germline-derived CDR1 and CDR2 are SGHTA and FQGNSA. The CDR3 has 17 residues. V was clipped by 2 bases and J by 0 bases, with 16 bases between them. The CDR3 sequence is CASSLISLGRVNTEAFF. The CDR3, as DNA: TGTGCCAGCAGCTTAATCTCTTTGGGCAGAGTGAACACTGAAGCTTTCTTT.

V gene TRBV27 combines with J gene TRBJ1-1; no firm D call. This CDR3 spans 14 amino acids. Germline V gene lookup returns CDR1 MNHEY and CDR2 SMNVEV (reference sequence). Trimming took 6 bases from V and 1 from J, leaving 12 bases between them. The CDR3 sequence: CASRYTHRNTEAFF. Written as DNA, the CDR3 is TGTGCCAGCAGGTACACCCACAGGAACACTGAAGCTTTCTTT.

A remark on this clone: The same CDR3 also results from other DNA sequences found in this sample. The chain carries TRBV6-5 and TRBJ2-7; possibly TRBD1 for D (5 bases). The germline gives CDR1 MNHEY, CDR2 SVGAGI. The length of the CDR3 is 14 residues. The V and J ends lost 0 bases and 3 bases respectively, with 9 bases between them. CDR3 sequence: CASSYSVQDYEQYF. Here the CDR3 DNA reads TGTGCCAGCAGTTACTCGGTACAGGACTACGAGCAGTACTTC.

The rearrangement links TRBV7-6 to TRBJ2-3; D unresolved. This CDR3 is 13 amino acids long. Germline V CDR1 and CDR2: SGHVS, FNYEAQ. V was shortened by 0 bases and J by 2 bases, with 3 bases between the two germline ends. CDR3 sequence reads: CASSLALTDTQYF. Written as DNA, the CDR3 is TGTGCCAGCAGCTTAGCCCTCACAGATACGCAGTATTTT.

CDR3 loop: CASSQDPTGGEQFF. The CDR3 coding sequence is TGTGCCAGCAGCCAAGATCCGACAGGGGGAGAGCAGTTCTTC. The chain has TRBV3-1 (or the pseudogene TRBV3-2) and TRBJ2-1, with 9 bases fitting TRBD1. The junction had 4 bases not matched to a gene; V was cut back by 0 bases and J by 10 bases. CDR1 is LGHDT and CDR2 is YNNKEL in the germline V gene (reference sequence). The CDR3 totals 14 residues.